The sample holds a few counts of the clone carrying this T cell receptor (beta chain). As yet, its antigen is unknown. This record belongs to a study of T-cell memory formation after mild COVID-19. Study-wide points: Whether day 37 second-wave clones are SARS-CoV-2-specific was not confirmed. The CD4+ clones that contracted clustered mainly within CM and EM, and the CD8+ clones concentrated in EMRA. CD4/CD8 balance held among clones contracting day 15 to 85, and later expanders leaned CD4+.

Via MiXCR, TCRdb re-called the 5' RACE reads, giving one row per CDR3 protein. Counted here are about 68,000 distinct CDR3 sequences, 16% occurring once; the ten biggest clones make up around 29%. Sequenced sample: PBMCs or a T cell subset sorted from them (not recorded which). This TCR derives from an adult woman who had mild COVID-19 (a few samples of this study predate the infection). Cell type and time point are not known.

CDR3 loop: CSARDSAGSYYGYTF. DNA for the CDR3: TGCAGTGCTAGAGATAGTGCAGGCAGCTACTATGGCTACACCTTC. This rearrangement joins TRBV20-1 to TRBJ1-2, with unresolved D. The germline gives CDR1 DFQATT, CDR2 SNEGSKA (reference sequence). The V gene lost 0 bases and the J gene lost 3 bases, with 14 bases spanning the gap. The length of the CDR3 is 15 residues.